The 19 T cell receptor beta chains listed next were all sequenced from one sample in a study of blood T cells in healthy people across ages. The second PCR ran roughly 6 to 11 cycles with a sample-barcoded 5' primer and J-beta primers. In TCRdb, the 5' RACE reads were re-called with MiXCR into one record per CDR3 protein. The sample includes some 1,500,000 distinct CDR3 sequences, approximately 39% seen only once; the top ten take just over 4%. Sequencing was performed on blood. The receptors here all came from a young woman in good health.

The chain joins TRBV7-9 to TRBJ2-3; 10 bases line up with TRBD2. The CDR3 sequence is 18 residues long. Trimming cost V 0 bases and J 5 bases; bases outside gene matches: 11. Germline-derived CDR1 and CDR2 are SEHNR and FQNEAQ (reference sequence). CDR3 region: CASSLAPGSGGLIDTQYF. The CDR3 DNA follows: TGTGCCAGCAGCTTAGCGCCAGGTAGCGGGGGGTTGATAGATACGCAGTATTTT.

The V call is TRBV3-1, the J call TRBJ2-5; weak D call: TRBD2 (6 bases). The germline V gene has CDR1 LGHDT and CDR2 YNNKEL (reference sequence). The CDR3 spans 15 residues. V was clipped by 3 bases and J by 5 bases, with 16 bases between them. The CDR3 DNA reads TGTGCCAGCAGCCAGGACTTAACTAGCCCGGAGACCCAGTACTTC. Protein sequence: CASSQDLTSPETQYF.

This chain joins TRBV20-1 and TRBJ2-1, with D tentatively TRBD2 (5 bases). The last part of the DNA fits TRBJ2-7 better; the J call may be wrong. Germline V CDR1 and CDR2: DFQATT, SNEGSKA (reference sequence). The CDR3 contains 14 residues. The CDR3 DNA sequence: TGCAGTGCTAGAAGCGGAACGGTGGTCTCCGAGCAGTACTTC. Its translation is CSARSGTVVSEQYF.

Turning to this clonotype: Germline is not matched at one junction end, which may reflect a read error. In DNA form, the CDR3 reads TGTGCCAGCAGCGTGGGGACGGGGAATGGGCAGTTCTTC. It codes for CASSVGTGNGQFF. The rearrangement uses TRBV9 and TRBJ2-1; D could derive from TRBD1 or TRBD2 (5 bases each). This CDR3 is built from 13 residues. Germline lookup yields CDR1 SGDLS and CDR2 YYNGEE.

This clonotype was detected only a few times. The chain is built from TRBV12-3 or TRBV12-4 and TRBJ1-4; 7 bases match TRBD1. J lost 2 bases, V lost 2 bases, and 8 bases had no gene match. CDR3 length: 17 residues. DNA for the CDR3: TGTGCCAGCAGTTTAAGAGGGGGCGGATGGACTAATGAAAAACTGTTTTTT. Residues: CASSLRGGGWTNEKLFF.

V gene TRBV5-1 combines with J gene TRBJ2-5; D gene ambiguous. Germline V CDR1 and CDR2: SGHRS, YFSETQ. The V and J ends lost 7 bases and 5 bases respectively, with 18 bases between them. CDR3 length: 14 amino acids. This CDR3 reads CASVGDWVEETQYF. In nucleotides, the CDR3 is TGCGCCAGCGTAGGAGACTGGGTCGAGGAGACCCAGTACTTC.

This CDR3 reads CASSQDPEQPQHF. The CDR3 region has the DNA TGCGCCAGCAGCCAAGACCCTGAGCAGCCCCAGCATTTT. The chain recombines TRBV4-3 with TRBJ1-5; no clear D. Germline loops: CDR1 LGHNA, CDR2 YSLEER. Trimming pared 0 bases from V and 7 bases from J, leaving 7 bases between. CDR3 length: 13 amino acids.

This chain links TRBV7-6 with TRBJ1-4, with TRBD1 as a possible D gene (5 bases). V was shortened by 6 bases and J by 6 bases, with 14 bases between the two germline ends. CDR3 length: 14 residues. Germline values: CDR1 SGHVS, CDR2 FNYEAQ. This CDR3 reads CASSPQALYEKLFF. CDR3 bases: TGTGCCAGCAGTCCACAGGCCCTTTATGAAAAACTGTTTTTT.

V is TRBV20-1 and J is TRBJ2-3; 9 nucleotides match TRBD1. The V segment lost 4 bases and the J segment 3 bases; nucleotides outside the gene matches: 11. The CDR3 extends over 16 amino acids. From germline, CDR1 is DFQATT and CDR2 SNEGSKA (reference sequence). This CDR3 is CSAISLDRGLTDTQYF. The CDR3, as DNA: TGCAGTGCTATCAGCTTGGACAGGGGCCTTACAGATACGCAGTATTTT.

About this clonotype: Compared with germline, one end of the junction differs, possibly owing to a read error. For the CDR3, the DNA is TGTGCCAGCGGCCAAGATCGTAGCGGGCCCGAAGTGAGCTACAATGAGCAGTTCTTC. This gives the protein CASGQDRSGPEVSYNEQFF. V is TRBV4-2 and J is TRBJ2-1; 7 bases agree with TRBD2. The CDR3 loop spans 19 amino acids. Germline CDR1 and CDR2: LGHNA and YNFKEQ.

The gene calls are TRBV7-2 and TRBJ1-1; D unresolved. CDR1 and CDR2 from the germline V gene are SGHTA and FQGNSA. V lost 5 bases and J 5 bases, leaving 12 bases between the germline ends. This CDR3 region has 13 residues. The CDR3 reads CASSVYLDTEAFF. Here the CDR3 DNA reads TGTGCCAGCAGCGTATATTTAGATACTGAAGCTTTCTTT. The whole variable domain, remainder taken from reference TRBV7-2 and TRBJ1-1, is GAGVSQSPSNKVTEKGKDVELRCDPISGHTALYWYRQSLGQGLEFLIYFQGNSAPDKSGLPSDRFSAERTGGSVSTLTIQRTQQEDSAVYLCASSVYLDTEAFFGQGTRLTVV.

The J gene is TRBJ2-2, the V gene TRBV5-1; D gene unclear. Trimming removed 4 bases from V and 0 bases from J, with 10 bases in between. Germline lookup yields CDR1 SGHRS and CDR2 YFSETQ. The CDR3 extends over 15 amino acids. This CDR3 reads CASSTPSTNTGELFF. CDR3 in DNA: TGCGCCAGCAGCACCCCTTCCACGAACACCGGGGAGCTGTTTTTT.

The J gene is TRBJ2-1, the V gene TRBV5-1; D is unclear. Germline loops: CDR1 SGHRS, CDR2 YFSETQ. This CDR3 spans 14 amino acids. Trimming shortened V by 6 bases and J by 2 bases, and 12 bases separated the two germline ends. The CDR3, as DNA: TGCGCCAGCATTGCGGACGGCCCCTACAATGAGCAGTTCTTC. Protein: CASIADGPYNEQFF.

This clonotype was recorded a few times. This CDR3 reads CASSTGTELFF. The CDR3 nucleotides are TGTGCCAGCAGTACCGGGACAGAACTGTTTTTT. The chain links TRBV27 to TRBJ1-4, with 7 bases identical to TRBD1. The germline CDR1 and CDR2 sequences are MNHEY and SMNVEV (reference sequence). This CDR3 region has 11 residues. With V trimmed by 5 bases and J by 12 bases, 3 bases remained unmatched.

The chain uses TRBV5-1 and TRBJ1-1; D remains ambiguous. From germline, CDR1 is SGHRS and CDR2 YFSETQ. This CDR3 has 16 amino acids. Trimming took 1 base from V and 3 from J, leaving 16 bases between them. The CDR3 sequence is CASSLSPVLKDTEAFF. As DNA, the CDR3 is TGCGCCAGCAGCTTGTCCCCGGTATTGAAGGACACTGAAGCTTTCTTT.

This chain joins TRBV25-1 and TRBJ2-2; 8 bases are shared with TRBD1. The trim removed 3 bases at V and 6 bases at J, leaving 6 bases unmatched. Per germline, CDR1 MGHDK and CDR2 SYGVNS. CDR3 size: 15 residues. The CDR3 nucleotides read TGTGCCAGCAGTGACGATCTACAGGGGGCCGGGGAGCTGTTTTTT. Translating gives CASSDDLQGAGELFF.

V gene TRBV20-1 combines with J gene TRBJ2-7, with a possible D match to TRBD1 (6 bases). CDR1 is DFQATT and CDR2 is SNEGSKA in the germline V gene (reference sequence). CDR3 length: 15 residues. V lost 5 bases and J lost 2, with 19 bases in between. The CDR3 reads CSARYRTESPYEQYF. In DNA, the CDR3 is TGCAGTGCTCGGTACCGGACAGAATCGCCCTACGAGCAGTACTTC.

This sequence joins TRBV29-1 and TRBJ2-1; the D is unclear. Germline values: CDR1 SQVTM, CDR2 ANQGSEA. The length of the CDR3 is 13 residues. The germline V and J ends were trimmed by 1 base and 2 bases, with 6 bases remaining between them. CDR3 coding DNA: TGCAGCGTTGAAGCTAGTCCCTACAATGAGCAGTTCTTC. Its protein is CSVEASPYNEQFF.

This chain links TRBV12-3 or TRBV12-4 with TRBJ1-6; 7 bases fit TRBD1. The CDR3 covers 19 residues. V trimming: 4 bases; J trimming: 9 bases; junction bases outside the gene matches: 21. In DNA, the CDR3 is TGTGCCAGCAGTTCCTCAGGGGGGGGCGCGCCTCCTGGAATTTCACCCCTCCACTTT. Its protein product is CASSSSGGGAPPGISPLHF.